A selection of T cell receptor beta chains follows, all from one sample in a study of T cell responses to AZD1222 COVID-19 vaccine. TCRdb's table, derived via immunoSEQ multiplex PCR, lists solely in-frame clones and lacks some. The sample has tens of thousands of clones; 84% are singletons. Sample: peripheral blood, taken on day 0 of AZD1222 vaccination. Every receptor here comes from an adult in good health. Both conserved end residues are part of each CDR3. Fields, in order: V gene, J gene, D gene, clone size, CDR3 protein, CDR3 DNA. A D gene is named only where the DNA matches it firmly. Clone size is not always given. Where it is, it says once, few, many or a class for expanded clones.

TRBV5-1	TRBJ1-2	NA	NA	CASSFQGGYTF	TGCGCCAGCAGCTTCCAAGGAGGCTACACCTTC
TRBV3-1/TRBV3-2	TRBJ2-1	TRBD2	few	CASSLTRGGYNEQFF	TGTGCCAGCAGCCTCACTCGGGGGGGTTACAATGAGCAGTTCTTC
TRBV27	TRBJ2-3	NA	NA	CAIPKAKDTQYF	TGTGCCATCCCTAAAGCGAAAGATACGCAGTATTTT
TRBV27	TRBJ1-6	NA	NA	CASSLSGLGVNSPLHF	TGTGCCAGCAGTTTATCTGGGTTGGGTGTCAATTCACCCCTCCACTTT
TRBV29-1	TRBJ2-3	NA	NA	CSATTWENLFPQYF	TGCAGCGCTACCACGTGGGAAAACCTTTTCCCGCAGTATTTT
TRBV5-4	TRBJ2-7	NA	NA	CASSQSSRVYEQYF	TGTGCCAGCAGCCAATCGTCCAGGGTCTACGAGCAGTACTTC
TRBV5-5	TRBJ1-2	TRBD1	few	CASSHGQGEGGYTF	TGTGCCAGCAGCCATGGACAGGGGGAAGGAGGCTACACCTTC
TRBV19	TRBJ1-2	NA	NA	CASSIDWTVPGYTF	TGTGCCAGTAGTATAGACTGGACAGTTCCAGGCTACACCTTC
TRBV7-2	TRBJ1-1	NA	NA	CASSLGMRDMNTEAFF	TGTGCCAGCAGCTTGGGGATGAGGGACATGAACACTGAAGCTTTCTTT
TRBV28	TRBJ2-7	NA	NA	CASTDNYEQYF	TGTGCCAGCACGGATAACTACGAGCAGTACTTC
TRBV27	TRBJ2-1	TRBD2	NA	CASSSTSGVLEQFF	TGTGCCAGCAGTTCGACTAGCGGAGTGCTAGAGCAGTTCTTC
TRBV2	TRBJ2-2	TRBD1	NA	CASSDLQGANTGELFF	TGTGCCAGCAGTGACCTCCAGGGGGCGAACACCGGGGAGCTGTTTTTT
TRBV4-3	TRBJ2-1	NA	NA	CASSQGVYNEQFF	TGCGCCAGCAGCCAAGGGGTCTACAATGAGCAGTTCTTC
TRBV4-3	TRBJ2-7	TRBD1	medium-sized	CASSHPGQATYEQYF	TGCGCCAGCAGCCACCCGGGACAGGCTACCTACGAGCAGTACTTC
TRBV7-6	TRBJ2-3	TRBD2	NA	CASSSGLGTDTQYF	TGTGCCAGCAGCTCCGGACTAGGCACAGATACGCAGTATTTT
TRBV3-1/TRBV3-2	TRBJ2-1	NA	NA	CASSLWRRGRNEQFF	TGTGCCAGCAGCCTGTGGCGGCGAGGTCGGAATGAGCAGTTCTTC
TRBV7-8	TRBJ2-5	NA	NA	CASSGAVGGLQETQYF	TGTGCCAGCAGCGGAGCGGTGGGGGGCTTACAAGAGACCCAGTACTTC
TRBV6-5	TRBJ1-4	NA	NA	CASSYSGGSGEKLFF	TGTGCCAGCAGTTACTCGGGAGGGTCAGGAGAAAAACTGTTTTTT
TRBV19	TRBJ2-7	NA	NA	CASSIGAGVFYEQYF	TGTGCCAGTAGTATAGGGGCAGGAGTTTTCTACGAGCAGTACTTC
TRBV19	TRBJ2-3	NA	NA	CASTIGSGGTDTQYF	TGTGCCAGTACCATTGGGTCAGGGGGCACAGATACGCAGTATTTT
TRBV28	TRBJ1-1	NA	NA	CASTGLDSRNTEAFF	TGTGCCAGCACAGGATTGGACAGTCGGAACACTGAAGCTTTCTTT
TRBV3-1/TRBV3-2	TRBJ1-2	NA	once	CASSPSAVGGYTF	TGTGCCAGCAGCCCTTCAGCGGTCGGGGGCTACACCTTC
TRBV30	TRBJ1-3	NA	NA	CAWDLRNTIYF	TGTGCCTGGGATTTGCGAAACACCATATATTTT
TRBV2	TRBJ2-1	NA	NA	CASSGSRVDEQFF	TGTGCCAGCAGTGGCTCCCGGGTCGATGAGCAGTTCTTC
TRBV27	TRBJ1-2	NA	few	CASSLQGYGYTF	TGTGCCAGCAGTTTACAGGGCTATGGCTACACCTTC
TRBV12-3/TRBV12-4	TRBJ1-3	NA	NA	CASSLHSGNTIYF	TGTGCCAGCAGTTTACACTCTGGAAACACCATATATTTT
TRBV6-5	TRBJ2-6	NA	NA	CASSYEPYRPNVLTF	TGTGCCAGCAGTTACGAGCCGTACAGGCCCAACGTCCTGACTTTC
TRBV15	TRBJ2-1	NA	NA	CATSQTYDSREQFF	TGTGCCACCAGCCAAACATACGATTCTCGGGAGCAGTTCTTC
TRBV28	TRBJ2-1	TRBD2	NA	CASTQSSGRMENEQFF	TGTGCCAGCACCCAATCTAGCGGGAGGATGGAAAATGAGCAGTTCTTC
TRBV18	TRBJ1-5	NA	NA	CASSPGRDQPQHF	TGTGCCAGCTCACCAGGACGGGATCAGCCCCAGCATTTT
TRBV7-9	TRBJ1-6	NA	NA	CASSTRPGEVNSPLHF	TGTGCCAGCAGCACTCGACCAGGGGAAGTAAATTCACCCCTCCACTTT
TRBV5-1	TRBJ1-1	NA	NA	CASSFGRQNTEAFF	TGCGCCAGCAGCTTCGGTCGGCAGAACACTGAAGCTTTCTTT
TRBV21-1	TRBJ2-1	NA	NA	CASSKSGTGRDNEQFF	TGTGCCAGCAGCAAATCCGGGACAGGGAGGGACAATGAGCAGTTCTTC
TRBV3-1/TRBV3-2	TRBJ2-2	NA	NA	CASSQDLSPRVKKDTGELFF	TGTGCCAGCAGCCAAGATTTAAGTCCCAGGGTAAAAAAGGACACCGGGGAGCTGTTTTTT
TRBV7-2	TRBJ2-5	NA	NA	CASSSRKTSFLHETQYF	TGTGCCAGCAGCTCGAGAAAGACTAGTTTTTTGCATGAGACCCAGTACTTC
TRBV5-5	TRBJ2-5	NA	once	CASSYQETQYF	TGTGCCAGCAGCTATCAAGAGACCCAGTACTTC
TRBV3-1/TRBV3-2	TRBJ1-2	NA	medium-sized	CASSQATAPNYGYTF	TGTGCCAGCAGCCAAGCTACAGCCCCTAACTATGGCTACACCTTC
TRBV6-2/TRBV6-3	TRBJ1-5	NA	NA	CASSYGGSSNQPQHF	TGTGCCAGCAGTTACGGCGGATCAAGCAATCAGCCCCAGCATTTT
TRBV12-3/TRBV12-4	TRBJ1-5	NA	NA	CASSAGGNQPQHF	TGTGCCAGCAGCGCAGGGGGCAATCAGCCCCAGCATTTT
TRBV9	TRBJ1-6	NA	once	CASSVGNQGESPLHF	TGTGCCAGCAGCGTAGGCAACCAGGGCGAGTCACCCCTCCACTTT
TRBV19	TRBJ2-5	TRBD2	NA	CASSVLAGDGETQYF	TGTGCCAGTAGTGTACTAGCGGGAGACGGGGAGACCCAGTACTTC
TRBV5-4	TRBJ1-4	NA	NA	CASSLGNPRTGALLFF	TGTGCCAGCAGCCTTGGTAACCCTAGAACAGGAGCGCTACTGTTTTTT